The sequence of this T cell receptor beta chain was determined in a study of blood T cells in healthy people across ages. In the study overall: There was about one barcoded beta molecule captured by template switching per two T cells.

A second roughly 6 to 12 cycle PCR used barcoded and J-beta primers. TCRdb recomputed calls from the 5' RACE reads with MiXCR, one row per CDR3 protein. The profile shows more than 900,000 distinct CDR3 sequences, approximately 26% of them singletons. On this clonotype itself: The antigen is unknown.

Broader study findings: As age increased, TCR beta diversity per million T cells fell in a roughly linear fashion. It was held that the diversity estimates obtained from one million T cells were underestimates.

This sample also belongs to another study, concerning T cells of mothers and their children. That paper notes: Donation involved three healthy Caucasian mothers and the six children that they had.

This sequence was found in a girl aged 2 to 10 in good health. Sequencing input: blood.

CDR3 nucleotide sequence: TGTGCCAGCAGCCTACTACTAGCGGGGGCTACATTGGTCAAAAACATTCAGTACTTC. Translated, it gives CASSLLLAGATLVKNIQYF. The genes are TRBV7-9 and TRBJ2-4; the match to TRBD2 covers 11 bases. The CDR3 extends over 19 amino acids. The V segment lost 5 bases and the J segment 3 bases; nucleotides outside the gene matches: 15. Germline V gene sequence: CDR1 SEHNR, CDR2 FQNEAQ (reference sequence).